These T cell receptor beta chains were read from a single sample in a study of T cell responses to AZD1222 COVID-19 vaccine. Produced via immunoSEQ multiplex PCR; TCRdb's table is partial and in-frame only. The table has under 200,000 clones, about 94% seen once. Sequences were derived from peripheral blood, sampled on day 0 of AZD1222 vaccination. Every receptor here comes from an adult in good health. Each CDR3 is given with its conserved first and last residue. D genes are given only for firm matches. Clone size is stated in some rows and not others, as once, few, many or a class when expanded.

TRBV5-1,14,NA,TRBJ2-5,TRBD2,CASSLTTSGTTQYF,TGCGCCAGCAGCTTAACGACTAGCGGGACGACCCAGTACTTC
TRBV10-3,13,NA,TRBJ1-1,NA,CAIRNAQNTEAFF,TGTGCCATCCGGAACGCCCAGAACACTGAAGCTTTCTTT
TRBV30,15,NA,TRBJ1-3,TRBD1,CAWSANRGPGNTIYF,TGTGCCTGGAGTGCAAACAGGGGGCCTGGAAACACCATATATTTT
TRBV30,13,NA,TRBJ1-2,TRBD1,CAWSRDSLAGYTF,TGTGCCTGGAGCCGGGACAGCCTCGCGGGCTACACCTTC
TRBV14,19,NA,TRBJ2-6,NA,CASSPTRGDPSSGANVLTF,TGTGCCAGCAGCCCAACCCGCGGGGACCCAAGCTCTGGGGCCAACGTCCTGACTTTC
TRBV14,14,NA,TRBJ2-7,NA,CASSQGGSNYEQYF,TGTGCCAGCAGCCAAGGGGGGTCTAACTACGAGCAGTACTTC
TRBV27,14,NA,TRBJ1-5,TRBD1,CASRWTGRNQPQHF,TGTGCCAGCAGATGGACAGGCCGCAATCAGCCCCAGCATTTT
TRBV14,13,NA,TRBJ2-3,NA,CASRPGYTDTQYF,TGTGCCAGCAGACCCGGGTACACAGATACGCAGTATTTT
TRBV29-1,12,NA,TRBJ1-1,NA,CSAERGDTEAFF,TGCAGCGCCGAGCGGGGGGACACTGAAGCTTTCTTT
TRBV28,14,NA,TRBJ1-1,NA,CASSLLGRGTEAFF,TGTGCCAGCAGTTTATTGGGGAGGGGCACTGAAGCTTTCTTT
TRBV10-3,15,NA,TRBJ1-1,NA,CAISPKTNGGTEAFF,TGTGCCATCAGTCCTAAAACGAACGGGGGCACTGAAGCTTTCTTT
TRBV3-1/TRBV3-2,11,NA,TRBJ2-3,NA,CASSQGETQYF,TGTGCCAGCAGCCAAGGGGAGACGCAGTATTTT
TRBV6-5,15,NA,TRBJ2-1,TRBD2,CASSLGLADYNEQFF,TGTGCCAGCAGTCTCGGACTAGCGGATTACAATGAGCAGTTCTTC
TRBV5-4,13,NA,TRBJ1-5,TRBD1,CASSPDRVQPQHF,TGTGCCAGCAGCCCGGACAGGGTTCAGCCCCAGCATTTT
TRBV19,14,NA,TRBJ1-1,NA,CASSAGRLNTEAFF,TGTGCCAGTAGTGCGGGACGGCTGAACACTGAAGCTTTCTTT
TRBV30,14,NA,TRBJ2-5,NA,CAWSPWGRWETQYF,TGTGCCTGGAGCCCATGGGGGCGGTGGGAGACCCAGTACTTC
TRBV7-2,13,once,TRBJ2-5,NA,CASSSAGRGTQYF,TGTGCCAGCAGTTCAGCAGGGCGTGGGACCCAGTACTTC
TRBV28,16,NA,TRBJ2-3,TRBD1,CASSSRTGRPTDTQYF,TGTGCCAGCAGTTCCCGGACAGGGCGACCCACAGATACGCAGTATTTT
TRBV9,13,once,TRBJ2-3,NA,CASSVSATDTQYF,TGTGCCAGCAGCGTAAGCGCCACAGATACGCAGTATTTT
TRBV19,13,NA,TRBJ2-2,NA,CASSIAGTGELFF,TGTGCCAGTAGTATAGCAGGCACCGGGGAGCTGTTTTTT
TRBV25-1,17,NA,TRBJ1-2,TRBD1,CASSAIRTDRVGYGYTF,TGTGCCAGCAGTGCCATTCGAACGGACAGGGTAGGCTATGGCTACACCTTC
TRBV6-4,17,once,TRBJ2-1,TRBD2,CASSALPGTSGIGEQFF,TGTGCCAGCAGCGCCTTACCCGGGACTAGCGGGATAGGTGAGCAGTTCTTC
TRBV7-8,14,few,TRBJ2-7,TRBD2,CASSRPSGGYEQYF,TGTGCCAGCAGCCGTCCTAGCGGGGGGTACGAGCAGTACTTC
TRBV5-4,13,NA,TRBJ2-3,NA,CASSLSGTDTQYF,TGTGCCAGCAGCTTGTCAGGGACAGATACGCAGTATTTT
TRBV5-1,15,NA,TRBJ1-5,NA,CASSLEGYSNQPQHF,TGCGCCAGCAGCTTGGAAGGTTATAGCAATCAGCCCCAGCATTTT
TRBV9,16,NA,TRBJ2-7,NA,CASSTRDSTEPYEQYF,TGTGCCAGCAGCACCCGGGACTCAACCGAGCCCTACGAGCAGTACTTC
TRBV5-1,14,NA,TRBJ2-1,NA,CASSLVGESDEQFF,TGCGCCAGCTCCCTAGTGGGAGAGAGTGATGAGCAGTTCTTC
TRBV11-1,14,NA,TRBJ1-2,TRBD1,CASSPGTGVGGYTF,TGTGCCAGCAGCCCCGGGACAGGGGTTGGTGGCTACACCTTC
TRBV7-2,14,NA,TRBJ1-4,NA,CASSLGVGREKLFF,TGTGCCAGCAGCTTAGGGGTCGGTCGGGAAAAACTGTTTTTT
TRBV28,13,NA,TRBJ1-4,NA,CASRGGKNEKLFF,TGTGCCAGCAGGGGGGGAAAGAATGAAAAACTGTTTTTT
TRBV4-3,16,NA,TRBJ1-1,TRBD1,CASSQARTGGDTEAFF,TGCGCCAGCAGCCAAGCGAGGACAGGGGGGGACACTGAAGCTTTCTTT
TRBV18,16,NA,TRBJ2-1,TRBD2,CASSPSGLAVYNEQFF,TGTGCCAGCTCACCAAGCGGACTAGCGGTATACAATGAGCAGTTCTTC
TRBV2,13,once,TRBJ2-7,NA,CASSEGLGYEQYF,TGTGCCAGCAGTGAAGGTCTAGGTTACGAGCAGTACTTC
TRBV30,13,NA,TRBJ1-1,NA,CAWSDRENTEAFF,TGTGCCTGGAGTGACAGGGAGAACACTGAAGCTTTCTTT
TRBV3-1/TRBV3-2,13,NA,TRBJ1-2,NA,CASSPAIYGGYTF,TGTGCCAGCAGCCCCGCGATTTATGGTGGCTACACCTTC
TRBV5-6,14,NA,TRBJ2-7,NA,CASSLGFEESEQYF,TGTGCCAGCAGCTTAGGGTTCGAGGAAAGCGAGCAGTACTTC
TRBV7-9,16,NA,TRBJ2-1,TRBD2,CASSLAGTSGSIEQFF,TGTGCCAGCAGCTTAGCCGGGACTAGCGGGAGCATTGAGCAGTTCTTC
TRBV7-7,18,NA,TRBJ1-1,NA,CASSLGPWSGLEDTEAFF,TGTGCTAGCAGCTTAGGCCCTTGGTCAGGGCTCGAGGACACTGAAGCTTTCTTT
TRBV18,15,NA,TRBJ2-5,TRBD2,CASSEATSAQETQYF,TGTGCCAGCTCCGAGGCGACTAGCGCCCAAGAGACCCAGTACTTC
TRBV25-1,15,once,TRBJ1-2,NA,CASSPLQAADYGYTF,TGTGCCAGCAGTCCTCTACAGGCCGCAGACTATGGCTACACCTTC
TRBV10-1,16,NA,TRBJ2-4,NA,CASSESAILAKNIQYF,TGCGCCAGCAGTGAGTCTGCAATCTTAGCCAAAAACATTCAGTACTTC
TRBV30,12,NA,TRBJ1-1,TRBD1,CAWKWTGEEAFF,TGTGCCTGGAAGTGGACAGGGGAAGAAGCTTTCTTT
TRBV27,17,NA,TRBJ2-7,TRBD2,CASSVSRTSGKAYEQYF,TGTGCCAGCTCAGTTTCGAGGACTAGCGGAAAAGCCTACGAGCAGTACTTC
TRBV5-6,16,NA,TRBJ2-7,TRBD2,CASSPPWPSGTYEQYF,TGTGCCAGCAGCCCCCCCTGGCCTAGCGGGACCTACGAGCAGTACTTC
TRBV7-6,15,NA,TRBJ2-3,TRBD1,CASSPGTGSRDTQYF,TGTGCCAGCAGCCCGGGGACAGGGTCCAGGGATACGCAGTATTTT
TRBV6-5,16,once,TRBJ2-7,NA,CASSYRRGAGIYEQYF,TGTGCCAGCAGTTACCGCCGCGGGGCGGGGATCTACGAGCAGTACTTC
TRBV30,15,NA,TRBJ2-1,NA,CAWGGVDTSYNEQFF,TGTGCCTGGGGAGGGGTGGATACCTCCTACAATGAGCAGTTCTTC
TRBV4-3,16,NA,TRBJ2-5,NA,CASSQGWGTPGETQYF,TGCGCCAGCAGCCAAGGGTGGGGGACACCCGGAGAGACCCAGTACTTC
TRBV5-1,14,NA,TRBJ2-2,NA,CASLSSGNTGELFF,TGCGCCAGCCTGAGTTCAGGGAACACCGGGGAGCTGTTTTTT
TRBV4-3,14,once,TRBJ2-7,NA,CASSQELAFYEQYF,TGCGCCAGCAGCCAAGAACTAGCCTTTTACGAGCAGTACTTC
TRBV15,17,NA,TRBJ2-7,NA,CATSRALPGPNFYEQYF,TGTGCCACCAGCAGAGCCCTCCCGGGCCCCAATTTCTACGAGCAGTACTTC
TRBV3-1/TRBV3-2,13,few,TRBJ1-2,NA,CASSQEETYGYTF,TGTGCCAGCAGCCAAGAGGAGACATATGGCTACACCTTC
TRBV4-3,13,NA,TRBJ1-1,TRBD1,CASSQDYRGRAFF,TGCGCCAGCAGCCAAGACTACAGGGGACGAGCTTTCTTT
TRBV6-5,14,NA,TRBJ1-1,NA,CASSTSRVNTEAFF,TGTGCCAGCAGTACCTCCAGGGTGAACACTGAAGCTTTCTTT
TRBV6-2/TRBV6-3,15,NA,TRBJ2-7,TRBD2,CASSYLGAGEYEQYF,TGTGCCAGCAGTTACCTCGGGGCGGGAGAATACGAGCAGTACTTC
TRBV7-2,14,NA,TRBJ1-2,NA,CASSPPGRLFGYTF,TGTGCCAGCAGCCCCCCGGGACGGCTGTTTGGCTACACCTTC
TRBV9,14,NA,TRBJ1-1,NA,CASSVGGVGTEAFF,TGTGCCAGCAGCGTAGGAGGGGTGGGCACTGAAGCTTTCTTT